The TCR beta chain described here comes from a study of immune characterization of retroperitoneal liposarcoma. This clonotype has a count of ten or more. One entry per CDR3 protein, called by TCRdb with MiXCR from the PCR reads. Of some 10,000 distinct CDR3 sequences in the sample, about 30% were seen once. The length of the CDR3 is 12 residues. Germline V gives CDR1 SGHVS, CDR2 FNYEAQ. Trimming took off 5 bases at V and 7 bases at J, with 9 bases between the two ends. The TCR originated in a male donor with retroperitoneal liposarcoma. The sequenced sample was tumor tissue. The chain is built from TRBV7-6 and TRBJ2-1; D call uncertain. Here the CDR3 reads CASSLLWNEQFF. The CDR3 nucleotides are TGTGCCAGCAGCCTCCTATGGAATGAGCAGTTCTTC.